These 20 T cell receptor beta chains originate from one sample sequenced in a study of T cell repertoires in cytomegalovirus infection (dated 2019 in TCRdb). Sequencer: Illumina HiSeq 1500. TCRdb trimmed the raw reads at Q25, called clones with MiXCR and kept productive beta chains. Each CDR3 protein gets just one entry, which takes the most common genes and DNA from the rows behind it. This sample comprises about 300,000 distinct CDR3 sequences, roughly a tenth of them detected only once. The biggest ten clones account for approximately 2.4% of the sample. Sequenced sample: PBMCs. The receptors were gathered from a human donor in good health (CMV status not recorded). Some clones in this sample may be carry-over from other donors' samples.

This clonotype has ten or more counts. This chain links TRBV7-9 with TRBJ1-1; D gene uncertain. Germline CDR1 reads SEHNR; CDR2 reads FQNEAQ (reference sequence). This CDR3 comprises 12 residues. V was clipped by 4 bases and J by 5 bases, with 8 bases between them. CDR3 protein: CASSSRVTEAFF. The CDR3 coding sequence is TGTGCCAGCAGCTCGAGGGTTACTGAAGCTTTCTTT.

In this sample, this clonotype turned up many times. The gene calls are TRBV11-3 and TRBJ2-1, with 7 bases aligning to TRBD2. This CDR3 has 15 amino acids. The germline gives CDR1 SGHNT, CDR2 YENEEA. V dropped 1 base and J dropped 7; count of bases not matched to a gene: 7. The CDR3 nucleotides are TGTGCCAGCAGCTTAGGGGGGAGGGACTCTAATGAGCAGTTCTTC. Protein product: CASSLGGRDSNEQFF.

This chain joins TRBV28 and TRBJ1-2, with 7 positions matching TRBD1. V trimming: 6 bases; J trimming: 2 bases; junction bases outside the gene matches: 3. CDR1 and CDR2 from the germline V gene are MDHEN and SYDVKM. The CDR3 extends over 13 amino acids. In DNA form, the CDR3 reads TGTGCCAGCAGGGGACAGAACAACTATGGCTACACCTTC. Protein: CASRGQNNYGYTF.

This clonotype was seen repeatedly, ten times or more. V gene TRBV12-3 or TRBV12-4 combines with J gene TRBJ2-2, with 10 bases fitting TRBD2. The CDR3 extends over 16 amino acids. J was trimmed by 6 bases and V by 5 bases; bases with no gene match: 9. The CDR3: CASSGLLAGVPGELFF. CDR3 in DNA: TGTGCCAGCAGTGGGCTGCTAGCGGGGGTTCCCGGGGAGCTGTTTTTT.

This clonotype was counted ten times or more. This rearrangement joins TRBV12-3 or TRBV12-4 to TRBJ2-7, with D possibly TRBD1 on 6 matching bases. The CDR3 loop spans 14 amino acids. Trimming removed 2 bases from V and 4 bases from J, with 12 bases in between. CDR3 nucleotides: TGTGCCAGCAGTTTAACTACAGGGAAGTACGAGCAGTACTTC. It is translated as CASSLTTGKYEQYF.

As to this clonotype: At one boundary the junction diverges from the germline segment, which might be a read error. This chain joins TRBV6-2 or TRBV6-3 and TRBJ1-2, with unresolved D. The CDR3 is made up of 12 amino acids. CDR1 MNHEY and CDR2 SVGEGT come from the germline V gene. This CDR3 is CASSYSWTGYTF. DNA of the CDR3: TGTGCCAGCAGCTACTCTTGGACGGGATACACCTTC.

This clonotype was seen ten or more times. V gene TRBV7-2 combines with J gene TRBJ2-2; possible D gene TRBD1, 6 bases. The germline V gene encodes CDR1 SGHTA and CDR2 FQGNSA. V lost 3 bases, J lost 7 bases, and 21 bases lay in between. This CDR3 is 17 amino acids long. This CDR3 reads CASSFYSGQIVGGELFF. CDR3 nucleotide sequence: TGTGCCAGCAGCTTTTACAGTGGACAGATAGTAGGCGGGGAGCTGTTTTTT.

This clonotype has ten or more counts. The CDR3 loop reads CASSLMGQGPGVDTEAFF. Here the CDR3 DNA reads TGTGCCAGCAGCTTAATGGGACAGGGCCCCGGGGTGGACACTGAAGCTTTCTTT. The chain has TRBV7-3 and TRBJ1-1, with 9 bases that match TRBD1. The CDR3 runs to 18 residues. Germline CDR1 and CDR2: SGHTA and FQGTGA. The V and J ends lost 1 base and 3 bases, in that order; junction bases with no gene match: 12.

The gene calls are TRBV5-1 and TRBJ2-2; perhaps TRBD2 as D (6 bases). The CDR3 is 15 residues long. The V end lost 4 bases, the J end lost 0 bases, and 10 bases lay between the germline ends. CDR1 is SGHRS, CDR2 YFSETQ, per germline. The CDR3 reads CASSPSGPNTGELFF. The CDR3 nucleotides are TGCGCCAGCAGCCCGAGCGGGCCGAACACCGGGGAGCTGTTTTTT. Looking up the rest from reference TRBV5-1 and TRBJ2-2 gives the full variable domain: KAGVTQTPRYLIKTRGQQVTLSCSPISGHRSVSWYQQTPGQGLQFLFEYFSETQRNKGNFPGRFSGRQFSNSRSEMNVSTLELGDSALYLCASSPSGPNTGELFFGEGSRLTVL.

This clonotype was observed a few times. The chain couples TRBV2 to TRBJ2-3; D unclear. The V end was cut by 3 bases, the J end by 0 bases, with 10 bases between. Germline CDR1 SNHLY, CDR2 FYNNEI. This CDR3 comprises 15 residues. CDR3 bases: TGTGCCAGCAGTGAGCAAAGGGTTAGCACAGATACGCAGTATTTT. It yields the protein CASSEQRVSTDTQYF. The full variable domain, its missing parts supplied by reference TRBV2 and TRBJ2-3, is EPEVTQTPSHQVTQMGQEVILRCVPISNHLYFYWYRQILGQKVEFLVSFYNNEISEKSEIFDDQFSVERPDGSNFTLKIRSTKLEDSAMYFCASSEQRVSTDTQYFGPGTRLTVL.

This clonotype was picked up many times. This chain joins TRBV11-2 and TRBJ2-1; TRBD2 agrees at 14 bases. Germline CDR1 SGHAT, CDR2 FQNNGV. The ends lost 5 bases at V and 4 bases at J; junction bases unmatched: 4. This CDR3 is 16 amino acids long. The CDR3 sequence is CASSVGTSGRYNEQFF. The CDR3 DNA reads TGTGCCAGCAGCGTTGGGACTAGCGGGAGATACAATGAGCAGTTCTTC.

This clonotype was observed at least ten times. J is TRBJ2-7 and V is TRBV6-6; D is undetermined. The CDR3 covers 12 residues. The germline V and J ends were trimmed by 4 bases and 2 bases, with 6 bases remaining between them. CDR1 and CDR2 from the germline V gene are MNHNY and SVGAGI (reference sequence). The CDR3 sequence: CASSSRAYEQYV. The DNA of the CDR3 is TGTGCCAGCAGTTCAAGGGCCTACGAGCAGTACGTC.

This clonotype appeared many times. The chain joins TRBV29-1 to TRBJ2-2; D not resolved. V was shortened by 4 bases and J by 2 bases, with 8 bases between the two germline ends. Germline V gene sequence: CDR1 SQVTM, CDR2 ANQGSEA. This CDR3 is built from 13 residues. The CDR3 DNA reads as TGCAGCGTTGGTCAGGAAAACACCGGGGAGCTGTTTTTT. Amino acid sequence: CSVGQENTGELFF.

The chain links TRBV6-2 or TRBV6-3 to TRBJ2-2, with 8 bases matching TRBD2. The germline V gene encodes CDR1 MNHEY and CDR2 SVGEGT. The CDR3 sequence is 15 residues long. V was clipped by 6 bases and J by 5 bases; unmatched bases: 8. The CDR3 DNA reads TGTGCCAGCAGGGTAGCGGGGCCCCGGACCGGGGAGCTGTTTTTT. Translating it yields CASRVAGPRTGELFF.

This clonotype came up many times. V gene TRBV12-3 or TRBV12-4 combines with J gene TRBJ2-3; 14 bases are shared with TRBD2. The V gene end was trimmed by 6 bases and the J gene end by 1 base; junction bases not matched to a gene: 0. The CDR3 consists of 15 residues. CDR3: CASRGLAGGTDTQYF. CDR3 coding DNA: TGTGCCAGCAGGGGACTAGCGGGGGGCACAGATACGCAGTATTTT.

The genes are TRBV5-1 and TRBJ2-1; 11 bases match TRBD1. V lost 1 base and J lost 11; bases outside the gene matches: 11. Germline CDR1 reads SGHRS; CDR2 reads YFSETQ. CDR3 length: 16 amino acids. CDR3 residues: CASSLMGDRGNYKQFF. The CDR3 nucleotides are TGCGCCAGCAGCTTGATGGGGGACAGGGGGAACTATAAGCAGTTCTTC.

The J gene is TRBJ2-2, the V gene TRBV4-3; D call uncertain. The CDR3 runs to 17 residues. V was shortened by 3 bases and J by 3 bases, with 17 bases between the two germline ends. CDR1 and CDR2 (germline): LGHNA, YSLEER. CDR3 DNA: TGCGCCAGCAGCCATGCCGCCCACGGACGATACACCGGGGAGCTGTTTTTT. It yields the protein CASSHAAHGRYTGELFF.

This clonotype was seen many times. The V call is TRBV7-9, the J call TRBJ1-5; D may be TRBD1 (5 bases). The CDR3 sequence is 13 residues long. V gave up 5 bases and J gave up 1 base, with 6 bases separating them. Germline loops: CDR1 SEHNR, CDR2 FQNEAQ (reference sequence). CDR3 region: CASSHRSNQPQHF. CDR3 sequence (DNA): TGTGCCAGCAGCCACAGGAGCAATCAGCCCCAGCATTTT.

This clonotype was recorded many times. The chain employs TRBV25-1 and TRBJ2-5, with 7 nucleotides matching TRBD1. This CDR3 is built from 16 residues. Germline CDR1 and CDR2: MGHDK and SYGVNS. The trim removed 4 bases at V and 1 base at J, leaving 9 bases unmatched. The CDR3 protein is CASSGTSGTVQETQYF. In DNA, the CDR3 is TGTGCCAGCAGTGGGACCTCCGGGACAGTCCAAGAGACCCAGTACTTC.

There are many counts of this clonotype. The chain combines TRBV7-2 with TRBJ2-6; TRBD1 aligns across 7 bases. The trim removed 5 bases at V and 0 bases at J, leaving 10 bases unmatched. From germline, CDR1 is SGHTA and CDR2 FQGNSA. The CDR3 consists of 18 residues. The CDR3 here is CASSPRGQGDSGANVLTF. As DNA, the CDR3 is TGTGCCAGCAGCCCCCGAGGTCAGGGGGACTCTGGGGCCAACGTCCTGACTTTC.